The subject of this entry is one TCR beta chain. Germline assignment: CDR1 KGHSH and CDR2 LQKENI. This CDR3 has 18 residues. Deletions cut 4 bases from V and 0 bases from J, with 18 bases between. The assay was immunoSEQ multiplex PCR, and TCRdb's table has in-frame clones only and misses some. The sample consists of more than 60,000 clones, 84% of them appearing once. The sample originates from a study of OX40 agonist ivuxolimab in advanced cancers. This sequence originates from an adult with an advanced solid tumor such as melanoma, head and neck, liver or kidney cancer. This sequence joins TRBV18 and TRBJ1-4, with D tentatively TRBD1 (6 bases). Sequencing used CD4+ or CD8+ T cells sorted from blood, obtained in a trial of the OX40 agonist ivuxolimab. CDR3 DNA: TGTGCCAGCTCACAAAACTCACAGGGCCTGACAACTAATGAAAAACTGTTTTTT. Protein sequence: CASSQNSQGLTTNEKLFF.